What follows are 4 T cell receptor beta chains derived from one specimen sequenced in a study of tumor and adjacent non-tumor tissue in lung cancer. No cell sorting was done before RNA was extracted from the tissue. A modified ARM-PCR protocol with three rounds of nested PCR amplified TCRbeta. TCRdb ran MiXCR on the multiplex PCR reads and lists one entry per CDR3 protein. The sample includes under 100,000 distinct CDR3 sequences, roughly two thirds of them seen just once. Sequenced sample: lung tumor tissue. These receptors were obtained from a man in his 70s with non-small cell lung cancer.

The chain recombines TRBV6-2 or TRBV6-3 with TRBJ1-6; 7 bases align to TRBD1. The germline gives CDR1 MNHEY, CDR2 SVGEGT. Trimming removed 11 bases from V and 9 bases from J; junction bases left unmatched: 10. The CDR3 has 13 amino acids. The CDR3 region is CACLRGLGSPLHF. In DNA form, the CDR3 reads TGTGCCTGCTTAAGGGGGCTGGGTTCACCCCTCCACTTT.

This clonotype was detected ten times or more. The chain has TRBV30 and TRBJ1-5, with D unclear. The length of the CDR3 is 16 residues. Trimming took off 2 bases at V and 3 bases at J, with 17 bases between the two ends. Germline lookup yields CDR1 GTSNPN and CDR2 SVGIG (reference sequence). The CDR3 reads CAWSPRGQWYNQPQHF. The CDR3 bases are TGTGCCTGGAGTCCCCGGGGTCAATGGTACAATCAGCCCCAGCATTTT.

Remarks on this clonotype: A much bigger clone sits one base away, suggesting this may be a read error. It is likely a read error, because the conserved phenylalanine at the end of the CDR3 is missing. V and J are TRBV11-2 and TRBJ1-4; D remains ambiguous. The V gene lost 4 bases and the J gene lost 7 bases, with 7 bases spanning the gap. CDR1 and CDR2 (germline): SGHAT, FQNNGV. The CDR3 is made up of 12 amino acids. CDR3 nucleotides: TGTGCCAGCAGCTCAACGGGTGAAAAACTGTTTTTG. It translates to CASSSTGEKLFL.

This clonotype was detected a few times. A much larger clone differs by one base, so this may be a read error. This chain uses TRBV4-2 with TRBJ1-1; D gene ambiguous. Germline loops: CDR1 LGHNA, CDR2 YNFKEQ. The CDR3 covers 14 residues. CDR3 bases: TGTGCCAGCAGCCAAAGGGAGGGAGGCGCTGAAGCTTCCTTT. It encodes CASSQREGGAEASF.